The 26 T cell receptor beta chains below all came from one sample that was sequenced in a study of chemoradiotherapy in HPV16-positive cancers. Assay: immunoSEQ multiplex PCR; the TCRdb copy retains only in-frame clones and omits some. The data contain tens of thousands of clones, about 86% of them singletons. Sample: blood, taken from a patient who underwent chemoradiotherapy. These receptors originate from a human donor with HPV-associated anogenital cancer.

This sequence joins TRBV18 and TRBJ1-6; 9 bases map to TRBD1. V lost 1 base and J lost 0; bases outside the gene matches: 4. CDR3 length: 18 amino acids. In germline, CDR1 is KGHSH, CDR2 LQKENI. CDR3 nucleotide sequence: TGTGCCAGCTCACCACAAGGACAGGGGAGCTCCTATAATTCACCCCTCCACTTT. It specifies CASSPQGQGSSYNSPLHF.

The genes are TRBV5-8 and TRBJ1-4; 7 bases agree with TRBD1. CDR3 length: 15 residues. The germline V gene encodes CDR1 SGHTS and CDR2 YDEGEE. V lost 3 bases, J lost 6 bases, and 8 bases stayed unmatched. Here the CDR3 reads CASSSPGTEDEKLFF. As DNA, the CDR3 is TGTGCCAGCAGCTCGCCCGGGACAGAAGATGAAAAACTGTTTTTT.

In its sample, this clone was seen once. The chain has TRBV4-3 and TRBJ1-5; D gene ambiguous. Between the trimmed V and J ends, which lost 0 bases and 5 bases, there was a span of 11 bases. The CDR3 sequence is 15 residues long. The germline V gene encodes CDR1 LGHNA and CDR2 YSLEER. The CDR3 nucleotides read TGCGCCAGCAGCCAAGATGACACAGAGGATCAGCCCCAGCATTTT. It codes for CASSQDDTEDQPQHF.

This chain links TRBV5-6 with TRBJ1-2; D gene unclear. The germline V gene has CDR1 SGHDT and CDR2 YYEEEE. V lost 4 bases to trimming and J lost 4 bases, with 14 bases between them. CDR3 length: 14 residues. The CDR3 sequence is CASSPSMGAYGYTF. DNA of the CDR3: TGTGCCAGCAGCCCAAGTATGGGAGCCTATGGCTACACCTTC.

This chain uses TRBV2 with TRBJ2-6; 10 bases line up with TRBD1. This CDR3 region has 17 residues. Germline V gene sequence: CDR1 SNHLY, CDR2 FYNNEI. V lost 7 bases, J lost 2 bases, and 8 bases stayed unmatched. The CDR3 DNA is TGTGCCAGCACCGTCGACAGGGGGCTAGCTGGGGCCAACGTCCTGACTTTC. Protein: CASTVDRGLAGANVLTF.

This chain uses TRBV25-1 with TRBJ2-7, with D maybe TRBD2 (7 bases). CDR3 size: 18 residues. V gave up 4 bases and J gave up 2 bases, with 24 bases separating them. Germline CDR1 MGHDK, CDR2 SYGVNS. The CDR3, as DNA: TGTGCCAGCAGTGGTAAGGAGGTGGGCGGGGGCTATACCTACGAGCAGTACTTC. Translated, it gives CASSGKEVGGGYTYEQYF.

The V gene is TRBV7-2, the J gene TRBJ2-2; 9 bases align to TRBD1. This CDR3 contains 14 residues. The ends lost 1 base at V and 7 bases at J; junction bases unmatched: 1. Per the germline V gene, CDR1 is SGHTA and CDR2 is FQGNSA. The CDR3 nucleotides are TGTGCCAGCAGCTTAGGGACAGGGGTCGGGGAGCTGTTTTTT. As protein: CASSLGTGVGELFF.

This clone qualifies as medium-sized. This sequence joins TRBV2 and TRBJ1-2; D is perhaps TRBD1 (5 bases). The CDR3 loop spans 14 amino acids. The V gene lost 6 bases and the J gene lost 3 bases, with 14 bases spanning the gap. Germline V CDR1 and CDR2: SNHLY, FYNNEI. CDR3 residues: CASRGDRMDYGYTF. The CDR3 region has the DNA TGTGCCAGCAGGGGGGACCGGATGGACTATGGCTACACCTTC.

The rearrangement joins TRBV27 to TRBJ1-1; 8 bases agree with TRBD1. The CDR3 consists of 14 residues. From germline, CDR1 is MNHEY and CDR2 SMNVEV (reference sequence). The ends lost 6 bases at V and 5 bases at J; junction bases unmatched: 8. The CDR3 sequence is CASSAGGAETEAFF. The CDR3 DNA reads TGTGCCAGCAGCGCAGGGGGCGCGGAAACTGAAGCTTTCTTT.

V is TRBV19 and J is TRBJ2-1; 12 bases fit TRBD2. This CDR3 contains 15 residues. The ends lost 5 bases at V and 7 bases at J; junction bases unmatched: 6. Germline CDR1 reads LNHDA; CDR2 reads SQIVND (reference sequence). The CDR3 DNA sequence: TGTGCCAGTAGTCCTAGGACTAGCGGGGAAAATGAGCAGTTCTTC. Its translation: CASSPRTSGENEQFF.

V and J are TRBV27 and TRBJ2-5, with 10 nucleotides matching TRBD1. Germline loops: CDR1 MNHEY, CDR2 SMNVEV (reference sequence). The junction had 2 bases not matched to a gene; V was cut back by 5 bases and J by 2 bases. The CDR3 consists of 14 residues. The CDR3 spells CASSRQGAQETQYF. The CDR3 DNA reads TGTGCCAGCAGTAGACAGGGGGCACAAGAGACCCAGTACTTC.

This rearrangement joins TRBV11-2 to TRBJ1-6; D is uncertain. Deletions cut 5 bases from V and 15 bases from J, with 23 bases between. There are 15 residues in the CDR3. The germline gives CDR1 SGHAT, CDR2 FQNNGV. CDR3 bases: TGTGCCAGCAGCCCCATCGGCGGAGTTGGCTTTCTCCTCCACTTT. This gives the protein CASSPIGGVGFLLHF.

The chain couples TRBV7-8 to TRBJ2-3; D is undetermined. Germline-derived CDR1 and CDR2 are SGHVS and FQNEAQ. Trimming removed 5 bases at V and 5 bases at J, with 14 bases between. The CDR3 consists of 14 residues. The CDR3 nucleotides read TGTGCCAGCAGCCCGAGGCCTCATGGAGATACGCAGTATTTT. It translates to CASSPRPHGDTQYF.

The rearrangement uses TRBV27 and TRBJ2-2; D remains ambiguous. Germline V gene sequence: CDR1 MNHEY, CDR2 SMNVEV (reference sequence). Trimming took 4 bases from V and 1 from J, leaving 4 bases between them. This CDR3 is 13 amino acids long. In DNA, the CDR3 is TGTGCCAGCAGTTGGGAGAACACCGGGGAGCTGTTTTTT. This translates into CASSWENTGELFF.

V and J are TRBV2 and TRBJ2-3; 9 bases agree with TRBD1. The germline gives CDR1 SNHLY, CDR2 FYNNEI. V gave up 5 bases and J gave up 2 bases; unmatched junction bases: 8. This CDR3 contains 16 residues. The CDR3 DNA follows: TGTGCCAGCAGTTCGTCCGGGACAGGGTCCACAGATACGCAGTATTTT. It translates to CASSSSGTGSTDTQYF.

This rearrangement joins TRBV5-1 to TRBJ1-1; TRBD1 matches at 7 bases. Losses at the gene ends were 4 bases for V and 4 bases for J; bases not matched to a gene: 7. The CDR3 runs 14 residues. Germline V CDR1 and CDR2: SGHRS, YFSETQ. The CDR3 protein is CASSPQGEGTEAFF. The CDR3 coding sequence is TGCGCCAGCAGCCCCCAGGGGGAAGGCACTGAAGCTTTCTTT. The variable domain in full, with the rest retrieved from reference TRBV5-1 and TRBJ1-1, is KAGVTQTPRYLIKTRGQQVTLSCSPISGHRSVSWYQQTPGQGLQFLFEYFSETQRNKGNFPGRFSGRQFSNSRSEMNVSTLELGDSALYLCASSPQGEGTEAFFGQGTRLTVV.

This sequence joins TRBV7-2 and TRBJ2-1; 9 bases map to TRBD2. With 7 bases clipped from V and 8 bases from J, the junction kept 6 bases outside the gene matches. CDR1 SGHTA and CDR2 FQGNSA come from the germline V gene. The CDR3 contains 13 residues. CDR3 region: CASKTSGYDEQFF. The CDR3 DNA reads TGTGCCAGCAAGACTAGCGGATATGATGAGCAGTTCTTC.

V gene TRBV4-3 combines with J gene TRBJ2-5; TRBD2 matches at 7 bases. This CDR3 region has 16 residues. With 0 bases clipped from V and 1 base from J, the junction kept 5 bases outside the gene matches. Germline V lookup: CDR1 LGHNA, CDR2 YSLEER. The CDR3 protein is CASSQEGGGLQETQYF. The CDR3 nucleotides are TGCGCCAGCAGCCAAGAAGGCGGGGGACTCCAAGAGACCCAGTACTTC.

The rearrangement links TRBV14 to TRBJ1-4; no definite D call. Germline V gene lookup returns CDR1 SGHDN and CDR2 FVKESK. The length of the CDR3 is 14 residues. V dropped 4 bases and J dropped 5 bases, with 11 bases sitting between them. CDR3 residues: CASSLGRINEKLFF. DNA for the CDR3: TGTGCCAGCAGCCTCGGACGGATAAATGAAAAACTGTTTTTT.

The chain recombines TRBV5-6 with TRBJ1-2, with D perhaps TRBD1 (5 bases). The CDR3 is 13 residues long. The germline V gene encodes CDR1 SGHDT and CDR2 YYEEEE. Trimming took off 6 bases at V and 6 bases at J, with 15 bases between the two ends. CDR3 amino acids: CASTNRDGHGYTF. The CDR3, as DNA: TGTGCCAGCACCAACCGGGACGGACATGGCTACACCTTC.

This chain joins TRBV7-9 and TRBJ1-1; 9 bases map to TRBD1. Germline assignment: CDR1 SEHNR and CDR2 FQNEAQ (reference sequence). Trimming removed 5 bases from V and 8 bases from J; junction bases left unmatched: 9. The CDR3 runs to 14 residues. The CDR3 sequence is CASSLQQGASEAFF. The CDR3 DNA follows: TGTGCCAGCAGCCTACAACAGGGGGCCTCGGAAGCTTTCTTT.

V gene TRBV7-8 combines with J gene TRBJ1-4; 7 positions match TRBD1. The CDR3 spans 16 residues. The germline V gene has CDR1 SGHVS and CDR2 FQNEAQ. J was trimmed by 5 bases and V by 4 bases; bases with no gene match: 10. The CDR3 loop reads CASSSATGVGNEKLFF. For the CDR3, the DNA is TGTGCCAGCAGCTCCGCCACAGGGGTTGGAAATGAAAAACTGTTTTTT. The full variable domain, in which reference TRBV7-8 and TRBJ1-4 provide the parts outside the CDR3, is GAGVSQSPRYKVAKRGQDVALRCDPISGHVSLFWYQQALGQGPEFLTYFQNEAQLDKSGLPSDRFFAERPEGSVSTLKIQRTQQEDSAVYLCASSSATGVGNEKLFFGSGTQLSVL.

This rearrangement joins TRBV4-1 to TRBJ2-3; 8 bases line up with TRBD2. Germline CDR1 MGHRA, CDR2 YSYEKL. CDR3 length: 16 amino acids. Trimming at V came to 1 base and at J to 4 bases, leaving 7 bases not matched to a gene. The DNA for the CDR3 is TGCGCCAGCAGCCAAGGTATTGGACTAGCTGCAGATACGCAGTATTTT. Residues: CASSQGIGLAADTQYF.

The chain joins TRBV11-1 to TRBJ2-2; a weak D match, TRBD2 (6 bases). V lost 5 bases, J lost 1 base, and 14 bases lay in between. This CDR3 spans 16 amino acids. Germline assignment: CDR1 SGHAT and CDR2 FQDESV (reference sequence). The CDR3 spells CASSPLMGGNTGELFF. The CDR3 nucleotides are TGTGCCAGCAGCCCTCTGATGGGGGGGAACACCGGGGAGCTGTTTTTT.

This clone was seen a few times. The chain has TRBV7-9 and TRBJ2-2; a possible D gene is TRBD2 (5 bases). There are 15 residues in the CDR3. Germline loops: CDR1 SEHNR, CDR2 FQNEAQ (reference sequence). With 2 bases removed from V and 2 bases from J, the gap between germline ends came to 9 bases. CDR3 sequence: CASSLWLANTGELFF. The CDR3, as DNA: TGTGCCAGCAGCTTATGGCTAGCTAACACCGGGGAGCTGTTTTTT.

This chain links TRBV29-1 with TRBJ2-4, with a tentative D call TRBD1 (5 bases). The germline CDR1 and CDR2 sequences are SQVTM and ANQGSEA. The CDR3 is 13 amino acids. Trimming shortened V by 7 bases and J by 0 bases, and 10 bases separated the two germline ends. The CDR3 loop is CSALTVAKNIQYF. In nucleotides, the CDR3 is TGCAGCGCATTGACAGTAGCCAAAAACATTCAGTACTTC.